This passage covers 31 T cell receptor beta chains from one sample sequenced in a study of cytomegalovirus exposure and HLA in healthy donors. 13 Jbeta primers and 60 Vbeta primers were used for the PCR. The protocol was immunoSEQ multiplex PCR, while the TCRdb copy is restricted to in-frame clones and leaves out a portion. The sample has fewer than 200,000 clones, around 80% seen once. Sequencing was performed on PBMCs. The receptor set was obtained from a male donor in good health and CMV-seronegative.

This chain joins TRBV5-1 and TRBJ2-3; D might be TRBD2 (6 bases). V lost 5 bases to trimming and J lost 6 bases, with 10 bases between them. The length of the CDR3 is 12 residues. Germline V gives CDR1 SGHRS, CDR2 YFSETQ. The CDR3 sequence is CASRLATDTQYF. CDR3 DNA sequence: TGCGCCAGCAGACTAGCAACCGATACGCAGTATTTT.

For the CDR3, the DNA is TGTGCCAGTAGCCGGACAGGGATCGAGACCCAGTACTTC. It translates to CASSRTGIETQYF. The chain is built from TRBV19 and TRBJ2-5; TRBD1 agrees at 8 bases. The germline CDR1 and CDR2 sequences are LNHDA and SQIVND (reference sequence). The CDR3 totals 13 residues. V lost 6 bases, J lost 5 bases, and 5 bases stayed unmatched.

On this clone itself: The same CDR3 arises from other DNA sequences in this sample as well. The gene calls are TRBV5-1 and TRBJ1-2; a possible D gene is TRBD1 (6 bases). Germline CDR1 reads SGHRS; CDR2 reads YFSETQ. With 3 bases removed from V and 4 bases from J, the gap between germline ends came to 19 bases. The CDR3 is made up of 16 amino acids. The CDR3 coding sequence is TGCGCCAGCAGCTACCAACCAGGGGAGGGTAGCTATGGCTACACCTTC. This translates into CASSYQPGEGSYGYTF.

J is TRBJ2-5 and V is TRBV5-1; D may be TRBD1 (6 bases). V was pared by 4 bases and J by 5 bases, with 18 bases between. CDR1 and CDR2 (germline): SGHRS, YFSETQ. CDR3 length equals 15 residues. In nucleotides, the CDR3 is TGCGCCAGCAGCAAGGGGGTAGGAATGGAGGAGACCCAGTACTTC. Its protein product is CASSKGVGMEETQYF. Full variable domain (rest looked up from reference TRBV5-1 and TRBJ2-5): KAGVTQTPRYLIKTRGQQVTLSCSPISGHRSVSWYQQTPGQGLQFLFEYFSETQRNKGNFPGRFSGRQFSNSRSEMNVSTLELGDSALYLCASSKGVGMEETQYFGPGTRLLVL.

J is TRBJ1-3 and V is TRBV18; D remains unclear. Germline lookup yields CDR1 KGHSH and CDR2 LQKENI. V was trimmed by 1 base and J by 2 bases, leaving 6 bases between them. This CDR3 contains 14 residues. Here the CDR3 reads CASSPQEPGNTIYF. Here the CDR3 DNA reads TGTGCCAGCTCACCACAAGAGCCTGGAAACACCATATATTTT. Based on the CDR3 plus reference TRBV18 and TRBJ1-3, the full variable domain is NAGVMQNPRHLVRRRGQEARLRCSPMKGHSHVYWYRQLPEEGLKFMVYLQKENIIDESGMPKERFSAEFPKEGPSILRIQQVVRGDSAAYFCASSPQEPGNTIYFGEGSWLTVV.

The gene calls are TRBV7-9 and TRBJ2-2, with 11 nucleotides matching TRBD2. Germline trimming cut 4 bases from V and 7 bases from J; bases unmatched to any gene: 8. The CDR3 is 16 amino acids. Germline loops: CDR1 SEHNR, CDR2 FQNEAQ (reference sequence). The CDR3, as DNA: TGTGCCAGCAGCTCACCGGGACTAGCGGCCGGCGGGGAGCTGTTTTTT. Translating it yields CASSSPGLAAGGELFF.

V usage is TRBV11-2 and J usage is TRBJ2-3; tentatively, D is TRBD2 (5 bases). Germline-derived CDR1 and CDR2 are SGHAT and FQNNGV. Trimming removed 5 bases from V and 2 bases from J, with 14 bases in between. The CDR3 runs 15 residues. CDR3 bases: TGTGCCAGCAGCCCCGACGGGGTGATCACAGATACGCAGTATTTT. This translates into CASSPDGVITDTQYF.

This clone was observed a handful of times. The rearrangement links TRBV7-6 to TRBJ2-7; TRBD2 is a possible D gene (6 bases). The CDR3 contains 12 residues. In germline, CDR1 is SGHVS, CDR2 FNYEAQ. The V and J ends lost 5 bases and 12 bases respectively, with 17 bases between them. CDR3 nucleotide sequence: TGTGCCAGCAGCCCAGGACTATCGTCCTTGTACTTC. This codes for CASSPGLSSLYF.

This clone has only one observation. The chain couples TRBV4-3 to TRBJ2-5; 11 bases line up with TRBD1. V trimming: 3 bases; J trimming: 11 bases; junction bases outside the gene matches: 5. The germline V gene encodes CDR1 LGHNA and CDR2 YSLEER. This CDR3 has 13 amino acids. DNA for the CDR3: TGCGCCAGCAGCCAGGACAGGGGGCCGAAGCAGTACTTC. It is translated as CASSQDRGPKQYF.

This clone occurred a few times. The genes are TRBV29-1 and TRBJ2-3, with 9 bases lining up with TRBD1. CDR1 and CDR2 from the germline V gene are SQVTM and ANQGSEA. The CDR3 loop spans 15 amino acids. Germline trimming cut 7 bases from V and 5 bases from J; bases unmatched to any gene: 13. The CDR3 nucleotides read TGCAGCGCCACCCCGACAGGGGGGCTTGAAGATACGCAGTATTTT. Its protein is CSATPTGGLEDTQYF.

V and J are TRBV27 and TRBJ2-5, with D hard to call. The J call may not be correct, given that the DNA end is closer to TRBJ2-7. The germline gives CDR1 MNHEY, CDR2 SMNVEV (reference sequence). The CDR3 sequence is 14 residues long. CDR3 in amino acids: CASSLSRVSPEQYF. CDR3 nucleotide sequence: TGTGCCAGCAGTTTAAGTCGGGTTTCCCCCGAGCAGTACTTC.

The CDR3 region has the DNA TGTGCCAGCAGCCACGGACAGGGACAAGAGACCCAGTACTTC. Translated, it gives CASSHGQGQETQYF. The rearrangement links TRBV5-6 to TRBJ2-5; 8 nucleotides line up with TRBD1. J gave up 2 bases and V 4 bases, and 4 bases lay outside the gene matches. The CDR3 loop spans 14 amino acids. CDR1 and CDR2 from the germline V gene are SGHDT and YYEEEE.

The rearrangement joins TRBV28 to TRBJ2-7; TRBD1 matches at 10 bases. V shed 4 bases, J shed 1 base, and the junction held 7 bases outside the gene matches. This CDR3 spans 16 amino acids. Looked up from germline, CDR1 is MDHEN and CDR2 is SYDVKM. CDR3 bases: TGTGCCAGCAGTTCCCCGGGACAGGGGACGTCCTACGAGCAGTACTTC. Translated, it gives CASSSPGQGTSYEQYF.

V and J are TRBV19 and TRBJ2-3; 9 bases are shared with TRBD2. Germline-derived CDR1 and CDR2 are LNHDA and SQIVND (reference sequence). V gave up 3 bases and J gave up 5 bases; unmatched junction bases: 3. The CDR3 length is 14 residues. CDR3 DNA: TGTGCCAGTAGTATCCGCGGGAGGGGAGATACGCAGTATTTT. This translates into CASSIRGRGDTQYF.

The CDR3 region is CASSLGGGSAGELFF. CDR3 sequence (DNA): TGTGCCAGCAGCTTGGGGGGAGGGAGTGCCGGGGAGCTGTTTTTT. The chain recombines TRBV5-4 with TRBJ2-2; 7 bases are shared with TRBD2. V shed 0 bases, J shed 6 bases, and the junction held 5 bases outside the gene matches. This CDR3 is built from 15 residues. From germline, CDR1 is SGHNT and CDR2 YYREEE (reference sequence).

The V and J genes are TRBV30 and TRBJ2-3, with 8 bases aligning to TRBD1. Germline assignment: CDR1 GTSNPN and CDR2 SVGIG (reference sequence). The V gene end was trimmed by 3 bases and the J gene end by 3 bases; junction bases not matched to a gene: 5. CDR3 length: 14 residues. The CDR3 sequence: CAWRIRGRTDTQYF. The CDR3 DNA follows: TGTGCCTGGAGGATCAGGGGGCGAACAGATACGCAGTATTTT.

This chain links TRBV7-9 with TRBJ2-3, with TRBD2 identical over 7 bases. Looked up from germline, CDR1 is SEHNR and CDR2 is FQNEAQ (reference sequence). V trimming: 7 bases; J trimming: 4 bases; junction bases outside the gene matches: 17. The CDR3 runs to 17 residues. The CDR3 reads CASTKTGLAVSADTQYF. In nucleotides, the CDR3 is TGTGCCAGCACCAAAACCGGGCTAGCGGTTAGCGCAGATACGCAGTATTTT.

The genes are TRBV6-5 and TRBJ1-2; 8 positions match TRBD1. Germline CDR1 reads MNHEY; CDR2 reads SVGAGI. V trimming: 0 bases; J trimming: 4 bases; junction bases outside the gene matches: 7. The CDR3 is 16 amino acids. The CDR3 DNA reads TGTGCCAGCAGTTACTCGACAGGGGAGAGGAGCTATGGCTACACCTTC. This encodes CASSYSTGERSYGYTF.

The sample holds one count of this clone. This chain uses TRBV9 with TRBJ1-1; D gene ambiguous. CDR3 length: 13 amino acids. V gave up 0 bases and J gave up 4 bases, with 7 bases separating them. CDR1 is SGDLS and CDR2 is YYNGEE in the germline V gene. CDR3 sequence reads: CASSVVQATEAFF. CDR3 coding DNA: TGTGCCAGCAGCGTAGTTCAGGCCACTGAAGCTTTCTTT.

The V and J genes are TRBV4-1 and TRBJ1-1, with a possible D match to TRBD1 (5 bases). Per germline, CDR1 MGHRA and CDR2 YSYEKL. V lost 4 bases, J lost 4 bases, and 19 bases lay in between. This CDR3 has 16 amino acids. This CDR3 reads CASSPVEGRRGTEAFF. CDR3 coding DNA: TGCGCCAGCAGCCCAGTGGAGGGACGGCGAGGCACTGAAGCTTTCTTT.

The chain is built from TRBV4-1 and TRBJ1-2, with D possibly being TRBD1 (6 bases). Trimming left V 3 bases short and J 0 bases short, with 14 bases between. The CDR3 is made up of 16 amino acids. Germline assignment: CDR1 MGHRA and CDR2 YSYEKL. The CDR3, as DNA: TGCGCCAGCAGCCAGACAAACAGGGATCCTAACTATGGCTACACCTTC. This sequence encodes CASSQTNRDPNYGYTF.

V is TRBV7-6 and J is TRBJ2-3; D is possibly TRBD1 (6 bases). The length of the CDR3 is 15 residues. V dropped 5 bases and J dropped 4 bases, with 16 bases sitting between them. Germline V gene data show CDR1 as SGHVS and CDR2 as FNYEAQ. This CDR3 is CASSSQGFSSDTQYF. The CDR3 DNA sequence: TGTGCCAGCAGCAGCCAGGGGTTTAGCTCAGATACGCAGTATTTT.

The chain joins TRBV28 to TRBJ2-1, with TRBD2 matching over 13 bases. V dropped 4 bases and J dropped 4; count of bases not matched to a gene: 7. Germline loops: CDR1 MDHEN, CDR2 SYDVKM. This CDR3 is 17 amino acids long. The CDR3 here is CASSSGLAGSRYNEQFF. In DNA form, the CDR3 reads TGTGCCAGCAGTTCGGGACTAGCGGGAAGTAGATACAATGAGCAGTTCTTC.

The chain links TRBV4-2 to TRBJ2-3, with D possibly being TRBD2 (5 bases). V gave up 8 bases and J gave up 0 bases, with 18 bases separating them. There are 16 residues in the CDR3. Looked up from germline, CDR1 is LGHNA and CDR2 is YNFKEQ. The CDR3 nucleotides read TGTGCCAGCGGACCCCGGGGAGCGATGAGCACAGATACGCAGTATTTT. It encodes CASGPRGAMSTDTQYF.

The V call is TRBV21-1, the J call TRBJ2-3; whether TRBD2, the table's D call, matches the DNA was not checked. TRBV21-1 is assigned pseudogene status. The CDR3 length is 17 residues. Written as DNA, the CDR3 is TGTGCCAGCAGCAAAAGCACTAGCGGGGGGAACACAGATACGCAGTATTTT. Translated: CASSKSTSGGNTDTQYF.

In its sample, this clone was seen a few times. The chain joins TRBV7-9 to TRBJ1-2; D unclear. CDR1 is SEHNR and CDR2 is FQNEAQ in the germline V gene (reference sequence). V lost 2 bases and J lost 4, with 14 bases in between. The CDR3 extends over 15 amino acids. The CDR3 region is CASSLNSASPYGYTF. CDR3 in DNA: TGTGCCAGCAGCTTAAATTCTGCGTCACCCTATGGCTACACCTTC.

This rearrangement joins TRBV6-1 to TRBJ2-7; TRBD2 matches at 10 bases. V lost 4 bases, J lost 3 bases, and 0 bases stayed unmatched. The CDR3 is 13 residues long. Germline CDR1 MNHNS, CDR2 SASEGT. CDR3 in DNA: TGTGCCAGCAGTGGGACTAGCGGCTACGAGCAGTACTTC. It codes for CASSGTSGYEQYF.

To note about this clone: Other DNA sequences in this specimen translate into the identical CDR3. V usage is TRBV15 and J usage is TRBJ1-1, with 7 bases fitting TRBD1. Germline V CDR1 and CDR2: LNHNV, YYDKDF (reference sequence). Trimming at V came to 1 base and at J to 2 bases, leaving 1 base not matched to a gene. The CDR3 is 14 residues long. The CDR3 DNA reads TGTGCCACCAGCAGAGGACAGGGCAACACTGAAGCTTTCTTT. This translates into CATSRGQGNTEAFF.

The rearrangement links TRBV13 to TRBJ1-2; D call uncertain. V dropped 2 bases and J dropped 4 bases, with 5 bases sitting between them. Germline V lookup: CDR1 PRHDT, CDR2 FYEKMQ (reference sequence). The CDR3 extends over 12 amino acids. CDR3 residues: CASSLTSYGYTF. The CDR3 DNA reads TGTGCCAGCAGCTTAACCAGCTATGGCTACACCTTC.

This clone came up many times. This CDR3 reads CASSPGSRMNTEAFF. CDR3 nucleotide sequence: TGTGCCAGCAGCCCAGGGTCCCGCATGAACACTGAAGCTTTCTTT. The chain has TRBV7-3 and TRBJ1-1, with a weak D call TRBD1 (5 bases). This CDR3 is 15 amino acids long. The germline V gene has CDR1 SGHTA and CDR2 FQGTGA. Trimming stripped 5 bases from V and 0 bases from J, with 13 bases between.

This chain links TRBV6-6 with TRBJ1-1; D is unclear. Germline V gives CDR1 MNHNY, CDR2 SVGAGI (reference sequence). The CDR3 length is 10 residues. The CDR3 nucleotides are TGTGGAGGCTACCGGTTGGAAGCTTTCTTT. Translation: CGGYRLEAFF.